This T cell receptor beta chain derives from a study of shared clonotypes between healthy human individuals. Study in general: Per donor, CD8 memory used one plate, CD8 naive used two, CD4 memory used three and CD4 naive used three.

Per the original methods: Filtering was not the same, since immunoSEQ gave junction-only sequences without quality scores. Some clones are missing from TCRdb's copy, which holds only in-frame ones; the method was immunoSEQ multiplex PCR. Clone size and the V and J calls come from that table; the DNA yielded D and trimming. In the table there are about 660,000 clones, around 74% of which are singletons. Looked up from germline, CDR1 is MDHEN and CDR2 is SYDVKM. CDR3 size: 14 residues. Trimming removed 7 bases at V and 4 bases at J, with 14 bases between. Specimen: memory CD4+ T cells sorted from blood. The sample's subset: CD45RA-negative fraction. The TCR was taken from a woman in her twenties or thirties in good health. This chain joins TRBV28 and TRBJ1-3; D is uncertain. The CDR3 here is CASKSPVSGNTIYF. CDR3 nucleotides: TGTGCCAGCAAATCCCCGGTTTCGGGAAACACCATATATTTT.